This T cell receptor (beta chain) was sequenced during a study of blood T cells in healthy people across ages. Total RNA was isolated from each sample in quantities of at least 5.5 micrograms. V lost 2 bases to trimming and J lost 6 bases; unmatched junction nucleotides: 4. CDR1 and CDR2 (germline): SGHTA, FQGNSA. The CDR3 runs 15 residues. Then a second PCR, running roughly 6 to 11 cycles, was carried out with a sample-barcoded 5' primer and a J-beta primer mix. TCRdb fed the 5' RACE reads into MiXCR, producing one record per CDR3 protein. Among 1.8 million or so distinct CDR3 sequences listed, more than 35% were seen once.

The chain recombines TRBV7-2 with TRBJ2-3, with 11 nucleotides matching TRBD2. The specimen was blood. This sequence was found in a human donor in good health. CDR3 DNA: TGTGCCAGCAGCTTATCAACTAGCGGGGGTGATACGCAGTATTTT. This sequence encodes CASSLSTSGGDTQYF.